These T cell receptor beta chains were read from a single sample in a study of CD8 T cells in Susac syndrome. Using its own MiXCR run on the immunoSEQ multiplex PCR reads, TCRdb lists one record per CDR3 protein. Here the sample spans 200,000 to 250,000 distinct CDR3 sequences, 85% to 95% being singletons. The source material was CD4+ T cells from PBMCs. The source of these receptors is a human donor with multiple sclerosis. Each CDR3 is given with its conserved first and last residue. A D gene is named only where the DNA matches it firmly. Clone size is stated in some rows and not others, as once, few, many or a class when expanded.

CDR3aa: CASSQETGGARSPLHF; CDR3nt: TGTGCCAGCAGCCAGGAGACAGGGGGCGCTCGGTCACCCCTCCACTTT; abundance: .; v_gene: TRBV3-1; d_gene: TRBD1; j_gene: TRBJ1-6
CDR3aa: CASSIPAGRPAGTDTQYF; CDR3nt: TGTGCCAGTAGTATCCCCGCGGGGCGACCAGCGGGGACAGATACGCAGTATTTT; abundance: .; v_gene: TRBV19; d_gene: TRBD2; j_gene: TRBJ2-3
CDR3aa: CSVGVGAGDTQYF; CDR3nt: TGCAGCGTTGGGGTGGGGGCCGGGGATACGCAGTATTTT; abundance: .; v_gene: TRBV29-1; d_gene: .; j_gene: TRBJ2-3
CDR3aa: CASSQDIRRGEQFF; CDR3nt: TGTGCCAGCAGCCAAGATATTAGGAGGGGTGAGCAGTTCTTC; abundance: .; v_gene: TRBV14; d_gene: .; j_gene: TRBJ2-1
CDR3aa: CASSEVGDSPLHF; CDR3nt: TGTGCCAGTAGCGAAGTCGGTGATTCACCCCTCCACTTT; abundance: .; v_gene: TRBV19; d_gene: .; j_gene: TRBJ1-6
CDR3aa: CASSLVGGQNYGYTF; CDR3nt: TGTGCCAGCAGCTTAGTTGGGGGACAGAACTATGGCTACACCTTC; abundance: .; v_gene: TRBV7-2; d_gene: TRBD1; j_gene: TRBJ1-2
CDR3aa: CASSLVFGGLWYEQFF; CDR3nt: TGTGCCAGCAGTTTGGTCTTCGGGGGGCTATGGTATGAGCAGTTCTTC; abundance: .; v_gene: TRBV12-3/TRBV12-4; d_gene: .; j_gene: TRBJ2-1
CDR3aa: CASSGGLREAFF; CDR3nt: TGTGCCAGCAGCGGAGGACTCAGAGAAGCTTTCTTT; abundance: once; v_gene: TRBV6-1; d_gene: .; j_gene: TRBJ1-1
CDR3aa: CASRREGASNEQFF; CDR3nt: TGTGCCAGCAGACGGGAGGGGGCCTCCAATGAGCAGTTCTTC; abundance: .; v_gene: TRBV7-9; d_gene: .; j_gene: TRBJ2-1
CDR3aa: CASRGLAAGELFF; CDR3nt: TGTGCCAGCAGGGGACTAGCTGCCGGGGAGCTGTTTTTT; abundance: .; v_gene: TRBV27; d_gene: TRBD2; j_gene: TRBJ2-2
CDR3aa: CASSEDNEQFF; CDR3nt: TGTGCCAGCTCCGAGGACAATGAGCAGTTCTTC; abundance: .; v_gene: TRBV3-1; d_gene: .; j_gene: TRBJ2-1
CDR3aa: CASSKDTQETQYF; CDR3nt: TGTGCCAGCAGTAAAGACACCCAAGAGACCCAGTACTTC; abundance: .; v_gene: TRBV12-3/TRBV12-4; d_gene: .; j_gene: TRBJ2-5
CDR3aa: CASSQATGGDTQYF; CDR3nt: TGTGCCAGCAGCCAAGCGACAGGGGGGGATACGCAGTATTTT; abundance: .; v_gene: TRBV6-1; d_gene: TRBD1; j_gene: TRBJ2-3
CDR3aa: CASSSTGQSNTEAFF; CDR3nt: TGCGCCAGCAGCTCGACAGGGCAATCTAACACTGAAGCTTTCTTT; abundance: .; v_gene: TRBV5-1; d_gene: TRBD1; j_gene: TRBJ1-1
CDR3aa: CAWTLRLGMSSPLHF; CDR3nt: TGTGCCTGGACCCTACGTTTGGGAATGAGTTCACCCCTCCACTTT; abundance: .; v_gene: TRBV30; d_gene: .; j_gene: TRBJ1-6
CDR3aa: CASSFRQYNQPQHF; CDR3nt: TGTGCCAGCAGTTTTCGCCAGTACAATCAGCCCCAGCATTTT; abundance: .; v_gene: TRBV12-3/TRBV12-4; d_gene: .; j_gene: TRBJ1-5
CDR3aa: CASSARGTLNTEAFF; CDR3nt: TGTGCCAGCAGCGCAAGGGGGACGTTGAACACTGAAGCTTTCTTT; abundance: .; v_gene: TRBV9; d_gene: .; j_gene: TRBJ1-1
CDR3aa: CASSVMGETQYF; CDR3nt: TGTGCCAGCAGCGTAATGGGGGAGACCCAGTACTTC; abundance: .; v_gene: TRBV9; d_gene: .; j_gene: TRBJ2-5
CDR3aa: CSARFPGQWNTEAFF; CDR3nt: TGCAGTGCTAGATTCCCCGGACAGTGGAACACTGAAGCTTTCTTT; abundance: .; v_gene: TRBV20-1; d_gene: .; j_gene: TRBJ1-1
CDR3aa: CASSPHLVGYEQYF; CDR3nt: TGTGCCAGCAGCCCCCACCTCGTTGGGTACGAGCAGTACTTC; abundance: once; v_gene: TRBV11-2; d_gene: .; j_gene: TRBJ2-7
CDR3aa: CASSPLISGLEEKLFF; CDR3nt: TGTGCCAGCAGCCCCCTTATAAGCGGGTTGGAAGAAAAACTGTTTTTT; abundance: .; v_gene: TRBV4-2; d_gene: .; j_gene: TRBJ1-4
CDR3aa: CASSHRPFSYNSPLHF; CDR3nt: TGTGCCAGCAGTCACAGGCCTTTCTCCTATAATTCACCCCTCCACTTT; abundance: .; v_gene: TRBV27; d_gene: .; j_gene: TRBJ1-6
CDR3aa: CASSFGLAGVYEQYF; CDR3nt: TGTGCCAGCAGCTTTGGACTAGCGGGGGTCTACGAGCAGTACTTC; abundance: .; v_gene: TRBV7-8; d_gene: TRBD2; j_gene: TRBJ2-7
CDR3aa: CASSLLAGASHNEQFF; CDR3nt: TGTGCTAGCAGCTTGTTAGCGGGAGCCTCCCACAATGAGCAGTTCTTC; abundance: .; v_gene: TRBV7-7; d_gene: TRBD2; j_gene: TRBJ2-1
CDR3aa: CASSFEFVNSPLHF; CDR3nt: TGTGCCAGCAGTTTTGAATTCGTTAATTCACCCCTCCACTTT; abundance: .; v_gene: TRBV12-3/TRBV12-4; d_gene: .; j_gene: TRBJ1-6
CDR3aa: CASSFAPNSNTGELFF; CDR3nt: TGTGCCAGCAGCTTCGCCCCGAATTCGAACACCGGGGAGCTGTTTTTT; abundance: .; v_gene: TRBV11-3; d_gene: .; j_gene: TRBJ2-2